This T cell receptor (beta chain) was documented in a study of shared clonotypes between healthy human individuals. Study-level findings and limits: The study generally estimated greater richness for naive than memory subsets. The study sampled only blood, and tissue repertoires likely differ.

For every subset, genomic DNA was evenly distributed across several immunoSEQ plates. Study processing details: Owing to the provision of junction-only sequences devoid of quality scores by immunoSEQ, filtering differed. Sequencing was performed with immunoSEQ multiplex PCR; in TCRdb, only in-frame clones are kept and a portion is missing. The V and J calls and clone size were taken over from that table, and D and trimming were inferred from the DNA. This sample has around 1.1 million clones; about 72% occur once, and the top ten carry 0.7% to 0.95%. This CDR3 has 14 residues. Trimming shortened V by 2 bases and J by 0 bases, and 6 bases separated the two germline ends. Germline CDR1 reads SGHRS; CDR2 reads YFSETQ. The count of this clone is one. Its target is unknown.

The clonotype was recovered from a man between 18 and 29 years old in good health. Some clones in this sample may be carry-over from other donors' samples. The chain is built from TRBV5-1 and TRBJ2-4, with a weak D call TRBD2 (5 bases). The sequencing input was memory CD4+ T cells from PBMCs. Indicated subset: CD45RA-negative fraction. The CDR3 spells CASSFEGAKNIQYF. The CDR3 bases are TGCGCCAGCAGCTTCGAGGGAGCCAAAAACATTCAGTACTTC.